The TCR beta chain under discussion was sequenced for a study of T cells in Graves' hyperthyroidism and ophthalmopathy. The CDR3 runs to 18 residues. CDR1 is ENHRY, CDR2 SYGVKD, per germline. With 8 bases clipped from V and 5 bases from J, the junction kept 21 bases outside the gene matches. This clonotype was observed a few times. RNA transcripts were the template for amplifying TCR beta CDR3 regions. The HTBI primer set served for first-round RT-PCR of the TCR CDR3. TCRdb re-analysed the multiplex PCR reads in MiXCR, keeping a single row per CDR3 protein. Of 450,000 to 700,000 distinct CDR3 sequences listed, about 45% were seen once; the top ten hold under 20%.

V and J are TRBV10-3 and TRBJ2-5, with TRBD2 identical over 9 bases. Sequenced sample: peripheral blood or thyroid tissue (not recorded which). The sequence came from an adult woman with Graves' disease, either hyperthyroidism or ophthalmopathy (not recorded which). The CDR3 reads CAISTALAGKGMMETQYF. CDR3 nucleotides: TGTGCCATCTCTACCGCCCTAGCGGGAAAGGGGATGATGGAGACCCAGTACTTC.